These 9 T cell receptor beta chains share one sample of origin, sequenced in a study of blood T cells in healthy people across ages. Using a J-beta primer mix together with a sample-barcoded 5' primer, a second PCR was run for about 6 to 11 cycles. TCRdb re-called the 5' RACE reads through MiXCR, storing one row per CDR3 protein. The repertoire consists of under 1,100,000 distinct CDR3 sequences, with 25% occurring once and the leading ten covering 0.75%. These sequences were also reported in another study, on T cells of mothers and their children.

The sequenced sample was blood. The receptors stem from a girl aged 2 to 10 in good health.

This chain links TRBV11-2 with TRBJ2-2; perhaps TRBD1 as D (5 bases). Germline lookup yields CDR1 SGHAT and CDR2 FQNNGV. This CDR3 comprises 12 residues. V lost 1 base and J lost 10, with 7 bases in between. This chain's CDR3 is CASSLGTPELFF. The CDR3 nucleotides are TGTGCCAGCAGCTTAGGGACACCGGAGCTGTTTTTT. The full variable domain, completed using reference TRBV11-2 and TRBJ2-2, is EAGVAQSPRYKIIEKRQSVAFWCNPISGHATLYWYQQILGQGPKLLIQFQNNGVVDDSQLPKDRFSAERLKGVDSTLKIQPAKLEDSAVYLCASSLGTPELFFGEGSRLTVL.

The chain recombines TRBV18 with TRBJ1-1, with D possibly TRBD1 on 6 matching bases. The CDR3 length is 14 residues. The germline gives CDR1 KGHSH, CDR2 LQKENI. The V end lost 3 bases, the J end lost 3 bases, and 11 bases lay between the germline ends. The CDR3 region is CASSPDRSYTEAFF. The CDR3 nucleotides are TGTGCCAGCTCACCGGACAGATCTTACACTGAAGCTTTCTTT.

The chain carries TRBV4-1 and TRBJ2-1, with 7 bases identical to TRBD2. Germline V CDR1 and CDR2: MGHRA, YSYEKL. V was clipped by 4 bases and J by 8 bases; unmatched bases: 14. The CDR3 covers 16 residues. CDR3 DNA sequence: TGCGCCAGCAGCCGCCGGGGGTTAGCGGGTAACGATGAGCAGTTCTTC. Amino acid sequence: CASSRRGLAGNDEQFF.

This clonotype was detected only a few times. This chain links TRBV20-1 with TRBJ2-1; TRBD2 matches at 9 bases. CDR3 length: 13 amino acids. Germline-derived CDR1 and CDR2 are DFQATT and SNEGSKA (reference sequence). CDR3 sequence: CSAIAGVGNEQFF. DNA for the CDR3: TGCAGCGCAATAGCGGGAGTGGGAAATGAGCAGTTCTTC.

This clonotype was seen many times. This sequence joins TRBV5-1 and TRBJ2-7; perhaps TRBD2 as D (5 bases). This CDR3 comprises 14 residues. Per germline, CDR1 SGHRS and CDR2 YFSETQ. Deletions cut 0 bases from V and 1 base from J, with 8 bases between. The CDR3 DNA is TGCGCCAGCAGCTTGGGGACTGAGTCCTACGAGCAGTACTTC. It encodes CASSLGTESYEQYF.

The V and J genes are TRBV6-5 and TRBJ1-2; 7 positions match TRBD1. The CDR3 loop spans 14 amino acids. With 2 bases clipped from V and 3 bases from J, the junction kept 3 bases outside the gene matches. Germline loops: CDR1 MNHEY, CDR2 SVGAGI. Here the CDR3 DNA reads TGTGCCAGCAGTTACCTAACAGGGGACTATGGCTACACCTTC. This encodes CASSYLTGDYGYTF.

V and J are TRBV27 and TRBJ1-6; the D gene is possibly TRBD1 (5 bases). V was cut by 5 bases and J by 9 bases, with 8 bases left in between. Germline V CDR1 and CDR2: MNHEY, SMNVEV (reference sequence). The CDR3 consists of 12 residues. The CDR3 DNA follows: TGTGCCAGCAGTCCAGGGTTTTCACCCCTCCACTTT. It specifies CASSPGFSPLHF.

This clonotype has a count of ten or more. This chain links TRBV4-1 with TRBJ2-4, with 13 bases identical to TRBD2. V was pared by 4 bases and J by 5 bases, with 5 bases of the junction left unmatched. Germline V lookup: CDR1 MGHRA, CDR2 YSYEKL. The length of the CDR3 is 16 residues. The CDR3 loop reads CASSRGTSGIENIQYF. The CDR3 nucleotides read TGCGCCAGCAGCCGTGGGACTAGCGGGATAGAAAACATTCAGTACTTC.

In its sample, this clonotype was seen a few times. The rearrangement links TRBV13 to TRBJ1-2; 7 nucleotides match TRBD1. The germline CDR1 and CDR2 sequences are PRHDT and FYEKMQ (reference sequence). Trimming at V came to 3 bases and at J to 8 bases, leaving 6 bases not matched to a gene. The CDR3 length is 13 residues. The CDR3 DNA reads TGTGCCAGCAGCTTCGACAGGGAGTACGGCTACACCTTC. Translated, it gives CASSFDREYGYTF.